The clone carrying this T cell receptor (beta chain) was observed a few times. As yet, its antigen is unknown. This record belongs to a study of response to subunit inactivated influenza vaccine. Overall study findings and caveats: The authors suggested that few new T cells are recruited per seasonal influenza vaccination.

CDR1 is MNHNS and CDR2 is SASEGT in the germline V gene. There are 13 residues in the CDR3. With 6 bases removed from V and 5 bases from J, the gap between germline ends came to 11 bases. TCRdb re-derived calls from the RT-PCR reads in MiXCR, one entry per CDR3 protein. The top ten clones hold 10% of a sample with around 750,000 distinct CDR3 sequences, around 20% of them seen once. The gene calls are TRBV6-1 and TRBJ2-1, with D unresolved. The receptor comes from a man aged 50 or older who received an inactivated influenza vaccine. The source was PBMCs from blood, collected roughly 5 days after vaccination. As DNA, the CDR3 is TGTGCCAGCAGCCATTCGCGGAACAATGAGCAGTTCTTC. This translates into CASSHSRNNEQFF.